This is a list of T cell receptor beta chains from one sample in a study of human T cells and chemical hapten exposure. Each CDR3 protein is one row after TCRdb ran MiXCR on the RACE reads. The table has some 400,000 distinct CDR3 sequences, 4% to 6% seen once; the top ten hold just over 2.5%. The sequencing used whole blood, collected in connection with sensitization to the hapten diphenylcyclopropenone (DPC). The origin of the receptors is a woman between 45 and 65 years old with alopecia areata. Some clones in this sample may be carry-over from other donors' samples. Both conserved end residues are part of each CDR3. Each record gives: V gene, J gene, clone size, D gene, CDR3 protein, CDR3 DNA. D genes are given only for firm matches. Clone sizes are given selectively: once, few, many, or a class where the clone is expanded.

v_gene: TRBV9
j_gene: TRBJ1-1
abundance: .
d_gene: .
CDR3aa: CASRRGAMNTEAFF
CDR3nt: TGTGCCAGTCGCCGCGGGGCTATGAACACTGAAGCTTTCTTT

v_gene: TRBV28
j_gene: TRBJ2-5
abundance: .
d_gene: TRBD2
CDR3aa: CASSPPGLAGGSRGTQYF
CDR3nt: TGTGCCAGCAGTCCCCCGGGACTAGCGGGAGGGTCACGGGGGACCCAGTACTTC

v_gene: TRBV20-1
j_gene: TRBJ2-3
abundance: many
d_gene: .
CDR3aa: CSARTVQGLRSDTQYF
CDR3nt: TGCAGTGCTAGGACCGTACAGGGTCTCAGGTCAGATACGCAGTATTTT

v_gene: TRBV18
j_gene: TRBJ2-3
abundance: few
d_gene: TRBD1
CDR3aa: CASSPLRGRADTQYF
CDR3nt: TGTGCCAGCTCACCACTGAGGGGGCGCGCAGATACGCAGTATTTT

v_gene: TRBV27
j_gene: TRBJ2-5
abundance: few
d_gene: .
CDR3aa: CASSSGRGTQYF
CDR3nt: TGTGCCAGCAGTTCCGGCAGGGGGACCCAGTACTTC

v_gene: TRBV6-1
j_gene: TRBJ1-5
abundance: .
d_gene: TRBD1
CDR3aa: CASNEGAASAQHF
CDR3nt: TGTGCCAGCAACGAGGGGGCCGCCTCAGCCCAGCATTTT

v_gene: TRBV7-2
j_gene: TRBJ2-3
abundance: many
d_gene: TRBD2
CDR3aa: CASSSGLFSTDTQYF
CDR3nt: TGTGCCAGCAGCTCGGGACTATTTAGCACAGATACGCAGTATTTT

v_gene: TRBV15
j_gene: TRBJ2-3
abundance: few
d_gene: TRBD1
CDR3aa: CATSRDSTGGFDTQYF
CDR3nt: TGTGCCACCAGCAGAGATTCGACAGGGGGCTTCGATACGCAGTATTTT

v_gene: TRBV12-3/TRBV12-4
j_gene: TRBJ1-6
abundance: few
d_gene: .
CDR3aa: CASTDHNSPLHF
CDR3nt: TGTGCCAGCACAGACCATAATTCACCCCTCCACTTT

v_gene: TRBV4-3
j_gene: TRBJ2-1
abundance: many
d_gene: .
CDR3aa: CASSQDTEADNEQFF
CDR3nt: TGCGCCAGCAGCCAAGATACGGAGGCGGACAATGAGCAGTTCTTC

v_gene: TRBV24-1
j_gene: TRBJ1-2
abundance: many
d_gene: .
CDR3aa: CATSDTNYGYTF
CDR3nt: TGTGCCACCAGTGACACTAACTATGGCTACACCTTC

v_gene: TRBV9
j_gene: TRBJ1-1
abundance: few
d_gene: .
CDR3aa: CASSPEGGAEAFF
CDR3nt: TGTGCCAGCAGCCCCGAGGGAGGGGCTGAAGCTTTCTTT

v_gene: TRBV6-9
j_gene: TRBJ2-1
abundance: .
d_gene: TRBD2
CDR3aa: CASKLKGLAGYNEQFF
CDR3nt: TGTGCCAGCAAACTTAAGGGACTAGCGGGCTACAATGAGCAGTTCTTC

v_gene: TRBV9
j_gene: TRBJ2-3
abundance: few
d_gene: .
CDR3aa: CASSVGGSPQYF
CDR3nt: TGTGCCAGCAGCGTAGGAGGGAGTCCGCAGTATTTT

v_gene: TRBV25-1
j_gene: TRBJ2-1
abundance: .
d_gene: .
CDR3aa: CASTQGGVNEQFF
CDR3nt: TGTGCCAGCACACAGGGGGGGGTCAATGAGCAGTTCTTC

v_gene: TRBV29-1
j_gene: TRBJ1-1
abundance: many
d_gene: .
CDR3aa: CSVAGVNTEAFF
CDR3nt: TGCAGCGTTGCAGGGGTTAACACTGAAGCTTTCTTT

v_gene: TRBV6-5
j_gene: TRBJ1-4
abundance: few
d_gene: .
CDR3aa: CASSYSTGATNEKLFF
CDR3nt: TGTGCCAGCAGTTACTCGACCGGAGCAACTAATGAAAAACTGTTTTTT

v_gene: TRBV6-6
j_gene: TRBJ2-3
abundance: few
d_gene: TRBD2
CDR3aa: CASSHEGLALPDTQYF
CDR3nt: TGTGCCAGCAGCCATGAGGGACTAGCTCTCCCAGATACGCAGTATTTT

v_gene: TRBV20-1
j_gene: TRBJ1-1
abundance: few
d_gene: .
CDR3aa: CSARVTVMNTEAFF
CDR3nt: TGCAGTGCTAGAGTGACAGTCATGAACACTGAAGCTTTCTTT

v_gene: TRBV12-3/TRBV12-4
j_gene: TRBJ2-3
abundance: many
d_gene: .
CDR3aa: CASSPPGRGDTQYF
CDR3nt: TGTGCCAGCAGTCCGCCCGGGAGAGGAGATACGCAGTATTTT

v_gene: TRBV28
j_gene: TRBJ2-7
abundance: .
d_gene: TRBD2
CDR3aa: CASRLAGGTSYEQYF
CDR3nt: TGTGCCAGCAGGCTAGCGGGAGGTACCTCCTACGAGCAGTACTTC

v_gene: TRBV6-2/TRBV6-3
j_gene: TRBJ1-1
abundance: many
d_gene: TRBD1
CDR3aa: CASSPPQGRTEAFF
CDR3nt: TGTGCCAGCAGTCCTCCACAGGGGAGGACTGAAGCTTTCTTT

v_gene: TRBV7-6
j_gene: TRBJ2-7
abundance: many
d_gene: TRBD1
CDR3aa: CASSRGSGTGPYEQYF
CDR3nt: TGTGCCAGCAGCCGGGGGTCCGGGACAGGGCCCTACGAGCAGTACTTC

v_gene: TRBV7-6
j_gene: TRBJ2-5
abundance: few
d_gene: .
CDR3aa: CASSRTGQSTQYF
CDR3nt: TGTGCCAGCAGCAGAACAGGACAATCGACCCAGTACTTC